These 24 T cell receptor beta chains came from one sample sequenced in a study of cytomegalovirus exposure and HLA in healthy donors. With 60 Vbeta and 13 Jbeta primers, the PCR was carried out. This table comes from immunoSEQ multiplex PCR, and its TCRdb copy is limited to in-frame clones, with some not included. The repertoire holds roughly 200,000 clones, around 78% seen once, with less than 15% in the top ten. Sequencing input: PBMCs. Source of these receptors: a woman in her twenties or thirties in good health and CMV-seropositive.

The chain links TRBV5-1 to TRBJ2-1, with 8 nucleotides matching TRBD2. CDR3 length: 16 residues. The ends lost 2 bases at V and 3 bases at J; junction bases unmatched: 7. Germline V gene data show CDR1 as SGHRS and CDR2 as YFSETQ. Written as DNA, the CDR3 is TGCGCCAGCAGCTTAAGTGTAGCGGGAAACTACAATGAGCAGTTCTTC. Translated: CASSLSVAGNYNEQFF.

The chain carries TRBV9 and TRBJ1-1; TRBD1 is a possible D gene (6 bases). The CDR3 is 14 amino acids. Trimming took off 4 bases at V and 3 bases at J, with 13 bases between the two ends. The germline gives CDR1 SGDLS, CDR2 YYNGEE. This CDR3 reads CASSLNSGDTEAFF. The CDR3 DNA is TGTGCCAGCAGCCTTAACTCAGGGGACACTGAAGCTTTCTTT.

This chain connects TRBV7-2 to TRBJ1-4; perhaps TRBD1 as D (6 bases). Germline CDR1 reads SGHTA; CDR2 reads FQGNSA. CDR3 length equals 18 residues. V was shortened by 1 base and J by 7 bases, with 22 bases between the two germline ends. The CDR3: CASSLGGTTTLWSEKLFF. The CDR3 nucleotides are TGTGCCAGCAGCTTAGGGGGGACAACCACCCTCTGGAGTGAAAAACTGTTTTTT. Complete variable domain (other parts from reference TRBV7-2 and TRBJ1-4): GAGVSQSPSNKVTEKGKDVELRCDPISGHTALYWYRQSLGQGLEFLIYFQGNSAPDKSGLPSDRFSAERTGGSVSTLTIQRTQQEDSAVYLCASSLGGTTTLWSEKLFFGSGTQLSVL.

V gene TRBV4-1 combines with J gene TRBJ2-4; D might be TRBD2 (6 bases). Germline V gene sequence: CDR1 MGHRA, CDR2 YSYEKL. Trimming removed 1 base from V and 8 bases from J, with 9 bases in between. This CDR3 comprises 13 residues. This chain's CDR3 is CASSQVGGYIQYF. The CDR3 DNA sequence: TGCGCCAGCAGCCAAGTGGGGGGTTACATTCAGTACTTC.

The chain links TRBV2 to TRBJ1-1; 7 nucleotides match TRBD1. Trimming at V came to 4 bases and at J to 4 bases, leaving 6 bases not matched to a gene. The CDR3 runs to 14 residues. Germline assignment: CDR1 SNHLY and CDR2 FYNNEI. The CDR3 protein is CASSVTGWGTEAFF. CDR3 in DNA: TGTGCCAGCAGTGTGACAGGGTGGGGCACTGAAGCTTTCTTT.

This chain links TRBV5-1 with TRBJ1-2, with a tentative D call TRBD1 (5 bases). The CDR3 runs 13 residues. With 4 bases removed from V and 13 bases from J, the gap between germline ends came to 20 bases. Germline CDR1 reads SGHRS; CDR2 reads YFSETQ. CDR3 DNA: TGCGCCAGCAGCCCCGACCTTCCAGACAGTTCCACCTTC. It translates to CASSPDLPDSSTF.

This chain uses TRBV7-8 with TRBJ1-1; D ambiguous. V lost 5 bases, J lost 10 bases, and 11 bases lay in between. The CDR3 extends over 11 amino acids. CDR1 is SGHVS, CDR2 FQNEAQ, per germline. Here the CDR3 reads CASSPGSGAFF. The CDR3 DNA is TGTGCCAGCAGCCCTGGTTCGGGAGCTTTCTTT. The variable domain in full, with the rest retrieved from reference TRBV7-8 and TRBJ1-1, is GAGVSQSPRYKVAKRGQDVALRCDPISGHVSLFWYQQALGQGPEFLTYFQNEAQLDKSGLPSDRFFAERPEGSVSTLKIQRTQQEDSAVYLCASSPGSGAFFGQGTRLTVV.

The CDR3 protein is CASSVEGTDYGYTF. Written as DNA, the CDR3 is TGTGCCAGCAGCGTAGAGGGGACAGACTATGGCTACACCTTC. The chain joins TRBV9 to TRBJ1-2, with TRBD1 identical over 7 bases. V lost 0 bases and J lost 3; bases outside the gene matches: 2. Germline assignment: CDR1 SGDLS and CDR2 YYNGEE. The CDR3 covers 14 residues.

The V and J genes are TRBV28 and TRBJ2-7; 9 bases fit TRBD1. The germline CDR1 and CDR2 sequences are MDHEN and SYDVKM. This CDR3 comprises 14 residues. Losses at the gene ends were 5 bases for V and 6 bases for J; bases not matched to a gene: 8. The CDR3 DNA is TGTGCCAGCAGTCTCACAGGGGGCGCCGGCGAGCAGTACTTC. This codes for CASSLTGGAGEQYF.

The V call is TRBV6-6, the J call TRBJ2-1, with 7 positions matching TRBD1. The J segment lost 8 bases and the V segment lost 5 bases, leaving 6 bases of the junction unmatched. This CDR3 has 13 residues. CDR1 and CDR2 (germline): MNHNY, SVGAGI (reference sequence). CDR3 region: CASSQYRGDEQFF. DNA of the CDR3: TGTGCCAGCAGTCAGTACAGGGGCGATGAGCAGTTCTTC.

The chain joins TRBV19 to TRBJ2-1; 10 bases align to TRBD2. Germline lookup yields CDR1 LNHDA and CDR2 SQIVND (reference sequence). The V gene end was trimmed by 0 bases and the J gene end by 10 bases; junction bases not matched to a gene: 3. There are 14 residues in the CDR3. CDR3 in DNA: TGTGCCAGTAGTATAGATCCAGCGGGGGGGGAGCAGTTCTTC. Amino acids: CASSIDPAGGEQFF.

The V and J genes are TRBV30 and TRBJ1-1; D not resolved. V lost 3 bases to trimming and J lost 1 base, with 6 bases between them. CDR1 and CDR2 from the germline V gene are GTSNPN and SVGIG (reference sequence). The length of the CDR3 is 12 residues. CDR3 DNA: TGTGCCTGGAGGAGGCCGAACACTGAAGCTTTCTTT. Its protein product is CAWRRPNTEAFF.

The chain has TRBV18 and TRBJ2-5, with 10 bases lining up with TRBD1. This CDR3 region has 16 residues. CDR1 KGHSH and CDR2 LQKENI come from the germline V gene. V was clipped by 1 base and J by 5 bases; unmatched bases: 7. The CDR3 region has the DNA TGTGCCAGCTCACCACTGGGACAGGGGAGATATGAGACCCAGTACTTC. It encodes CASSPLGQGRYETQYF.

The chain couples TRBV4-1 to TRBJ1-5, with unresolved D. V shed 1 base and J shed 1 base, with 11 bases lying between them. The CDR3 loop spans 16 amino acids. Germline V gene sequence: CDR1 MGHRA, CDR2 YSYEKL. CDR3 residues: CASSQVGSWSNQPQHF. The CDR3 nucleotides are TGCGCCAGCAGCCAAGTGGGGAGCTGGAGCAATCAGCCCCAGCATTTT.

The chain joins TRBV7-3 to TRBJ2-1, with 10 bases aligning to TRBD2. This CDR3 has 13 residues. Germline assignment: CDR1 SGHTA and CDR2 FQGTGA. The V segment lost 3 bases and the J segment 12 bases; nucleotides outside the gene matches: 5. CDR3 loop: CASSLASGSSQFF. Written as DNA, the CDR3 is TGTGCCAGCAGCTTGGCTAGCGGGAGTTCGCAGTTCTTC.

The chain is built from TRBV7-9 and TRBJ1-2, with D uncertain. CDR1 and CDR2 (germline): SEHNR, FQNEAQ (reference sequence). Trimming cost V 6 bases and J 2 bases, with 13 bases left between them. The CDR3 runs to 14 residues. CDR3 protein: CASSFWEENYGYTF. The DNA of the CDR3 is TGTGCCAGCAGTTTCTGGGAGGAAAACTATGGCTACACCTTC.

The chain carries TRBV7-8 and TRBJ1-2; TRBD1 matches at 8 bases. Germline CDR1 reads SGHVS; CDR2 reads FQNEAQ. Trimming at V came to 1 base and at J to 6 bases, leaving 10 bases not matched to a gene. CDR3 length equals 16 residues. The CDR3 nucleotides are TGTGCCAGCAGCTTAGTGAGGACAGGGACTCAGGATGGCTACACCTTC. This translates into CASSLVRTGTQDGYTF.

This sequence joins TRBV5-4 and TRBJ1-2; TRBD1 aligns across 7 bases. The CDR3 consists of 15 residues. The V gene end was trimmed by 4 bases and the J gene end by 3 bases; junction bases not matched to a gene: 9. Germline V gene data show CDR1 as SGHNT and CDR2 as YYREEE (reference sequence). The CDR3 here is CASSPRQGWHYGYTF. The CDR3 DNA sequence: TGTGCCAGCAGCCCTCGACAGGGCTGGCACTATGGCTACACCTTC. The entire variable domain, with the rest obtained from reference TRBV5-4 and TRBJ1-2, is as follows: ETGVTQSPTHLIKTRGQQVTLRCSSQSGHNTVSWYQQALGQGPQFIFQYYREEENGRGNFPPRFSGLQFPNYSSELNVNALELDDSALYLCASSPRQGWHYGYTFGSGTRLTVV.

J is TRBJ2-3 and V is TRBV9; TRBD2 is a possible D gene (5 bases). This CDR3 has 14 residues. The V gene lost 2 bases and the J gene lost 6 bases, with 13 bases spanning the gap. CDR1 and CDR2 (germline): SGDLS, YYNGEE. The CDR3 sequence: CASSVPDSRDTQYF. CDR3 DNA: TGTGCCAGCAGCGTCCCGGACTCGAGGGATACGCAGTATTTT.

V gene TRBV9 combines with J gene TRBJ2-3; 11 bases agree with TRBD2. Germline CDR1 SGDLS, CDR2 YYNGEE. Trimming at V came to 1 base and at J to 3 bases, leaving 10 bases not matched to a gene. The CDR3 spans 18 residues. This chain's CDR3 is CASSVSGGLAGGTDTQYF. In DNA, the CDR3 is TGTGCCAGCAGCGTATCCGGCGGGCTAGCGGGAGGAACAGATACGCAGTATTTT.

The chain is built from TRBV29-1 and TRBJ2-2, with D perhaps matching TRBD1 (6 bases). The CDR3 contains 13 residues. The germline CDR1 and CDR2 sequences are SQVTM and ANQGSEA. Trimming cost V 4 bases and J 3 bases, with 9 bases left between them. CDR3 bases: TGCAGCGTTGTTAAGGGGGACACCGGGGAGCTGTTTTTT. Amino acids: CSVVKGDTGELFF.

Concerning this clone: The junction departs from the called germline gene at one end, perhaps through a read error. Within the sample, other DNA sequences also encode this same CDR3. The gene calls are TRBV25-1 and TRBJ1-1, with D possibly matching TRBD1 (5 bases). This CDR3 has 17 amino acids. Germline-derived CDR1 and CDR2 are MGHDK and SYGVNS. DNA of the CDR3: TGTGCCAGCAGTCCACCCAAGGGGCAGATCTTGAACACTGAGGCTTTCTTT. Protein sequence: CASSPPKGQILNTEAFF.

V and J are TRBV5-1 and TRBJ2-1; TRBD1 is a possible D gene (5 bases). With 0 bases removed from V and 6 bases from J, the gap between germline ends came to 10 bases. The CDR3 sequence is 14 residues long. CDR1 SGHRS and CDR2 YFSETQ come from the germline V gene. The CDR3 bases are TGCGCCAGCAGCTTGGAGGCAGGGCCCAATGAGCAGTTCTTC. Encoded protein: CASSLEAGPNEQFF.

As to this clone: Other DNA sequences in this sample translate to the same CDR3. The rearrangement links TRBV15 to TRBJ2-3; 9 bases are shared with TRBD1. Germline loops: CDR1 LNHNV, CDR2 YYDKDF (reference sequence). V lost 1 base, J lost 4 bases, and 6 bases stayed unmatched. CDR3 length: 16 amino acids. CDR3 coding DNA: TGTGCCACCAGCAGAGTGAAGGGACAGGGTCCAGATACGCAGTATTTT. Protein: CATSRVKGQGPDTQYF. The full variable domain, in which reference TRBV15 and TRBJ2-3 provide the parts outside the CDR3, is DAMVIQNPRYQVTQFGKPVTLSCSQTLNHNVMYWYQQKSSQAPKLLFHYYDKDFNNEADTPDNFQSRRPNTSFCFLDIRSPGLGDTAMYLCATSRVKGQGPDTQYFGPGTRLTVL.